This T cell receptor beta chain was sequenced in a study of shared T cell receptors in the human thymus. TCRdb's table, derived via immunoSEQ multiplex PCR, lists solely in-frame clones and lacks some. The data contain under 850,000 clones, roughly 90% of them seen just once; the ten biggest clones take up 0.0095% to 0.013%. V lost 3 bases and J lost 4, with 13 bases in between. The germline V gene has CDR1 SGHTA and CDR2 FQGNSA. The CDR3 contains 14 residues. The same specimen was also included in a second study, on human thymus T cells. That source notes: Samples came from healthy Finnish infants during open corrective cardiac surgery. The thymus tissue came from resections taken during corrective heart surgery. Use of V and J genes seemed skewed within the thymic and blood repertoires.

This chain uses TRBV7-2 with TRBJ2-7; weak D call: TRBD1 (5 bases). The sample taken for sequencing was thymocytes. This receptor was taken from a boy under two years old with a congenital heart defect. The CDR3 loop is CASSFRLDTYEQYF. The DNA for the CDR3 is TGTGCCAGCAGCTTTAGACTGGACACGTACGAGCAGTACTTC.